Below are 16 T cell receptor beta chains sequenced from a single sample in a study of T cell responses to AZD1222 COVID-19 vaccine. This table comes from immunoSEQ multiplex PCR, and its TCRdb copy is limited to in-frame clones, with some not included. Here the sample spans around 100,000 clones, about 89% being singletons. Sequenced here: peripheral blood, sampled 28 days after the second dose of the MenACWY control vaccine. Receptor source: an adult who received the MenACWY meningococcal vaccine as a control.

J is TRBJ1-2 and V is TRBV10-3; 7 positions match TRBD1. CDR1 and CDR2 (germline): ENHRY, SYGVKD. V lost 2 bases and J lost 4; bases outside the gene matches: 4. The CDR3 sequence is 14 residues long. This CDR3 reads CAISEAQGIYGYTF. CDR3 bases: TGTGCCATCAGTGAGGCACAGGGGATCTATGGCTACACCTTC.

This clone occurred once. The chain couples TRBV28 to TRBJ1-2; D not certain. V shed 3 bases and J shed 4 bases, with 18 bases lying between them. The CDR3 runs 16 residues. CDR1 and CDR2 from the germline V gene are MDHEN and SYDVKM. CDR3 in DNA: TGTGCCAGCAGTTTCGGGCAGGCGACGCGGGCCTATGGCTACACCTTC. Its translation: CASSFGQATRAYGYTF.

The CDR3 protein is CASLRETEEAFF. The CDR3 DNA sequence: TGTGCCAGCCTTAGAGAGACAGAAGAAGCTTTCTTT. This chain links TRBV28 with TRBJ1-1; a weak D match, TRBD1 (5 bases). The CDR3 runs 12 residues. Trimming left V 8 bases short and J 8 bases short, with 15 bases between. The germline V gene encodes CDR1 MDHEN and CDR2 SYDVKM.

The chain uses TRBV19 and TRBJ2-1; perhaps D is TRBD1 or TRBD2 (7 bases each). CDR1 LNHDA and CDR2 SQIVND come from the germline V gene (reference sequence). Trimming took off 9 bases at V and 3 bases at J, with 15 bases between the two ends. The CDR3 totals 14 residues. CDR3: CASLGRDSYNEQFF. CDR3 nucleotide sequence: TGTGCCAGCCTGGGGAGGGACAGCTACAATGAGCAGTTCTTC.

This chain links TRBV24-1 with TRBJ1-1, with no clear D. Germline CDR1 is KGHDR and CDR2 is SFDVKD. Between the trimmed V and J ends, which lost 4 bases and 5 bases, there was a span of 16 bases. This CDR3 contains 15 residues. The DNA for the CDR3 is TGTGCCACCAGTGAGTCCTACGGAGGAAAGACTGAAGCTTTCTTT. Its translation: CATSESYGGKTEAFF.

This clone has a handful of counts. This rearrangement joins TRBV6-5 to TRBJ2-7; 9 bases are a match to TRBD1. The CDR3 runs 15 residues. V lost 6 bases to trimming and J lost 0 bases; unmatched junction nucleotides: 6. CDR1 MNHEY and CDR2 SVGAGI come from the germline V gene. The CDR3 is CASRAPGQGSYEQYF. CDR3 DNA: TGTGCCAGCAGGGCTCCGGGACAGGGCTCCTACGAGCAGTACTTC.

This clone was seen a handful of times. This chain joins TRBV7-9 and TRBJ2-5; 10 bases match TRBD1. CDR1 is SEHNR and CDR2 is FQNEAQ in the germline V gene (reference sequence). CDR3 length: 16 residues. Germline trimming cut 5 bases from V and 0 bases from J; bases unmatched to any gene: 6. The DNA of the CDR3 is TGTGCCAGCAGCGCCGGGGACAGGGGCTACCAAGAGACCCAGTACTTC. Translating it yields CASSAGDRGYQETQYF.

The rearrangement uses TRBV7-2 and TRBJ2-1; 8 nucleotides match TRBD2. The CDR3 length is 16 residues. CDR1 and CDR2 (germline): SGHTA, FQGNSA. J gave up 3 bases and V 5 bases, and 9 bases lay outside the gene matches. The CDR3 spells CASSPGFGGGYNEQFF. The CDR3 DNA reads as TGTGCCAGCAGCCCGGGGTTCGGGGGGGGCTACAATGAGCAGTTCTTC.

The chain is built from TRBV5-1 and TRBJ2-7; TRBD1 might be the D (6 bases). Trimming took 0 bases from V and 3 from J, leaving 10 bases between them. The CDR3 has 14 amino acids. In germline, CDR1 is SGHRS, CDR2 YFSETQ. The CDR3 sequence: CASSLEQGGYEQYF. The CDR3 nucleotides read TGCGCCAGCAGCTTGGAACAGGGCGGCTACGAGCAGTACTTC.

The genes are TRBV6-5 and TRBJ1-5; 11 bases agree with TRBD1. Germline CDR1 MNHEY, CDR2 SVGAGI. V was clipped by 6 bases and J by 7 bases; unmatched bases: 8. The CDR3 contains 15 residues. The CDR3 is CASSRTGGARQPQHF. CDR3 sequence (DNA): TGTGCCAGCAGCCGGACAGGGGGCGCACGGCAGCCCCAGCATTTT.

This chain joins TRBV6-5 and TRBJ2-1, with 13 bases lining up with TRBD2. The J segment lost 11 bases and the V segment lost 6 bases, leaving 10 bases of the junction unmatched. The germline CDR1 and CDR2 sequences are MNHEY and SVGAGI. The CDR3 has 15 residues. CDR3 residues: CASRTTSGGAVKQFF. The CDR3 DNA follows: TGTGCCAGCAGAACTACTAGCGGGGGGGCCGTAAAGCAGTTCTTC.

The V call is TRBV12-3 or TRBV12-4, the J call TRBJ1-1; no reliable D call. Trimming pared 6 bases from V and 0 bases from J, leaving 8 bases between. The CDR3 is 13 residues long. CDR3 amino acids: CASSPFLNTEAFF. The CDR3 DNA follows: TGTGCCAGCAGCCCCTTTCTGAACACTGAAGCTTTCTTT.

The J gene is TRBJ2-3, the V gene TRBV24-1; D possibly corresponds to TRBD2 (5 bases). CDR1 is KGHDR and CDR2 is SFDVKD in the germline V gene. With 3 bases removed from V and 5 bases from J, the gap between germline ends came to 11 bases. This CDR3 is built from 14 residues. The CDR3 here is CATSDPAGGDTQYF. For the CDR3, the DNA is TGTGCCACCAGTGATCCGGCGGGCGGAGATACGCAGTATTTT.

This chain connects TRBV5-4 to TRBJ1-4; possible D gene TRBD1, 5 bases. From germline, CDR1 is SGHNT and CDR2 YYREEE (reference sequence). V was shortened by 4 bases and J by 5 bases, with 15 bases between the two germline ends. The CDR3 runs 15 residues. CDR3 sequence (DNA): TGTGCCAGCAGCCACGGGGGTGGGAAGAATGAAAAACTGTTTTTT. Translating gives CASSHGGGKNEKLFF.

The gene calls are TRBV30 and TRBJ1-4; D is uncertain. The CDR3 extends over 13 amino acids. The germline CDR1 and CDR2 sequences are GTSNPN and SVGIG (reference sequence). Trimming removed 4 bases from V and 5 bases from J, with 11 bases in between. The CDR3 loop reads CAWNPTENEKLFF. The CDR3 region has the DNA TGTGCCTGGAACCCTACGGAAAATGAAAAACTGTTTTTT.

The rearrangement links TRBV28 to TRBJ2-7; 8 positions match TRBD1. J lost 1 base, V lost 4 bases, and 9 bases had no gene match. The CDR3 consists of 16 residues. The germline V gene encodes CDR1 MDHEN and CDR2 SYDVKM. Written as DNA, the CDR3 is TGTGCCAGCAGTTCAACGGGACAGGACCTATCCTACGAGCAGTACTTC. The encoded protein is CASSSTGQDLSYEQYF. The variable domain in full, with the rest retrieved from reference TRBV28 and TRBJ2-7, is DVKVTQSSRYLVKRTGEKVFLECVQDMDHENMFWYRQDPGLGLRLIYFSYDVKMKEKGDIPEGYSVSREKKERFSLILESASTNQTSMYLCASSSTGQDLSYEQYFGPGTRLTVT.